This is a list of T cell receptor beta chains from one sample in a study of yellow fever vaccine responses in identical twins. MiXCR, applied by TCRdb to the RT-PCR reads, yields one record per CDR3 protein. The sample records about 3,800 distinct CDR3 sequences, around 91% being singletons. The specimen was T cells from blood (PBMCs), unsorted or a sorted subset (not recorded which), collected before or after yellow fever vaccination (not recorded which). The source is a woman under 30 who received the yellow fever vaccine. Each CDR3 is given with its conserved first and last residue. The order of the fields is V gene, J gene, CDR3 protein.

>TRBV2|TRBJ2-4
CASSEASGTGLAF
>TRBV11-3|TRBJ2-7
CASSLDPLEQYF
>TRBV7-6|TRBJ2-2
CASSQATGATGELFF
>TRBV9|TRBJ1-1
CASSAEQRTEAFF
>TRBV19|TRBJ2-7
CASSRTGAYEQYF
>TRBV9|TRBJ2-3
CASSAGGSSTDTQYF
>TRBV6-2/TRBV6-3|TRBJ1-2
CASSYLRTGGAYGYTF
>TRBV11-3|TRBJ2-7
CASSVDSGYEQYF
>TRBV7-2|TRBJ2-7
CASSLATYEQYF
>TRBV6-2/TRBV6-3|TRBJ2-7
CASSRLDGYPSYEQYF
>TRBV4-3|TRBJ2-1
CASSPAGTAYNEQFF
>TRBV20-1|TRBJ2-3
CSARLPAGEGTQYF
>TRBV4-2|TRBJ2-1
CASSPPGLARNEQFF
>TRBV13|TRBJ2-7
CASRGLERPSSYEQYF
>TRBV11-1|TRBJ2-5
CASSYPGETQYF
>TRBV7-9|TRBJ2-5
CASSRWLTAGPRETQYF
>TRBV24-1|TRBJ2-3
CATSRSGTDTQYF
>TRBV14|TRBJ2-2
CASSPRSGLAVTGELFF